The clone carrying this TCR beta chain was seen only once. Germline V gene data show CDR1 as SQVTM and CDR2 as ANQGSEA. The CDR3 loop spans 13 amino acids. V dropped 0 bases and J dropped 2 bases, with 7 bases sitting between them. Reverse transcription of roughly 0.5 to 1 ug RNA was carried out with random hexamers. An immunoSEQ multiplex PCR generated amplified TCR beta CDR3 products spanning 54 Vbeta and 13 Jbeta. One entry per CDR3 protein results from TCRdb running MiXCR on the immunoSEQ multiplex PCR reads. The repertoire holds under 250,000 distinct CDR3 sequences, with around 93% as singletons. The data belong to a study of CD8 T cells in Susac syndrome. Patients having Susac syndrome satisfied recently defined diagnostic criteria for definite or probable disease. TEMRA cells were enriched by FACS, while CD8+ and CD4+ T cells were obtained through a negative isolation that was performed magnetically.

The rearrangement uses TRBV29-1 and TRBJ1-2, with unresolved D. Specimen: CD4+ T cells from PBMCs. The origin of this receptor is a human donor with Susac syndrome. Here the CDR3 DNA reads TGCAGCGTTGAAGATCCGGGGAACTATGGCTACACCTTC. Amino acids: CSVEDPGNYGYTF.